This T cell receptor beta chain was identified during a study of blood T cell repertoires in COVID-19. The overall study: Sources were T cells, B-cell-depleted T cells, or PBMCs; the material itself was cDNA or gDNA.

The table came from immunoSEQ multiplex PCR; TCRdb's copy has only in-frame clones and leaves some out. The sample holds roughly 300,000 clones; over 75% are singletons and the top ten take less than 15%. The CDR3 is 16 amino acids. V was shortened by 3 bases and J by 6 bases, with 15 bases between the two germline ends. Germline lookup yields CDR1 MNHEY and CDR2 SMNVEV (reference sequence). The chain joins TRBV27 to TRBJ1-6; D gene uncertain. The receptor was derived from a human donor in a cohort sampled during active COVID-19. The source material was peripheral blood. The CDR3 DNA reads TGTGCCAGCAGTTTGGGTGTTCAGCGCCCTAATTCACCCCTCCACTTT. Encoded protein: CASSLGVQRPNSPLHF.